Listed here are 2 T cell receptor beta chains from one sample, sequenced in a study of identical twins. TCRdb passed the 5' RACE reads through MiXCR, listing each CDR3 protein once. The table shows about 330,000 distinct CDR3 sequences, with around 12% occurring only once. These data also formed part of another study, on yellow fever vaccine responses in identical twins.

Sequences were obtained from CD8+ T cells sorted from blood. All receptors derive from a woman between 18 and 29 years old in good health.

There are a few counts of this clonotype. This chain links TRBV3-1 with TRBJ2-1; 7 nucleotides align to TRBD2. CDR3 length: 16 residues. J was trimmed by 0 bases and V by 4 bases; bases with no gene match: 6. The V gene's germline CDR1 is LGHDT and CDR2 YNNKEL (reference sequence). The CDR3 DNA sequence: TGTGCCAGCAGCCGCACAACTAGCGACTCCTACAATGAGCAGTTCTTC. Amino acids: CASSRTTSDSYNEQFF.

This clonotype was counted at least ten times. V and J are TRBV7-9 and TRBJ2-7, with D perhaps matching TRBD1 (6 bases). This CDR3 comprises 14 residues. Germline assignment: CDR1 SEHNR and CDR2 FQNEAQ (reference sequence). V shed 1 base and J shed 3 bases, with 10 bases lying between them. CDR3 sequence (DNA): TGTGCCAGCAGCTTAGAGGGGACATTCTACGAGCAGTACTTC. Translation: CASSLEGTFYEQYF.